This paragraph reports one TCR beta chain. The source of the sample is a study of cytomegalovirus exposure and HLA in healthy donors. The CDR3 covers 16 residues. After removal of 4 bases from V and 6 bases from J, the junction contained 9 bases not matched to a gene. The germline V gene encodes CDR1 SGHTA and CDR2 FQGNSA. Use of 60 Vbeta and 13 Jbeta primers characterized the PCR. Data came from immunoSEQ multiplex PCR; TCRdb stores just in-frame clones and leaves some out. The data hold around 120,000 clones, with around 76% observed a single time. The receptor's source is a man aged 55 to 70 in good health and CMV-seropositive. V and J are TRBV7-2 and TRBJ2-3; 11 bases line up with TRBD2. The source material was PBMCs. The CDR3 DNA is TGTGCCAGCAGCTCCCTAGCGGGAGGAGGGACGGATACGCAGTATTTT. It encodes CASSSLAGGGTDTQYF.